This T cell receptor beta chain came from a study of early T cells in non-severe SARS-CoV-2 infection (dated by TCRdb to about 2021). With respect to the entire study: Bulk RNA from unsorted whole blood was used for TCR sequencing, so alpha and beta chains could not be paired. The full study reports these points: VDJdb matching was skewed toward anti-spike CD8 responses and likely underestimated virus-specific expansions, missing private and CD4 specificities.

This clonotype occurred many times. Its recognized antigen is unknown. Base qualities are missing; no much larger clone stands one base away. This was a case-control study nested in a cohort of healthcare workers in London, UK, who had nasopharyngeal swab PCR tests and blood samples taken every week. Between 23 and 31 March 2020, the week of the UK lockdown, healthcare workers were enrolled and then followed up weekly for as long as 16 weeks. The protocol used for the library was 5' RACE. TCRdb records NextSeq 500 as the sequencer. Unique molecular identifiers were attached to individual cDNA molecules in the TCR library protocol so that sequencing error and PCR bias could be corrected. TCR alpha and beta chains were both sequenced, and the abundances of alpha and beta sequences in each sample were closely correlated with each other. The original methods were these. V gene, J gene and CDR3 annotation of TCR sequences was performed with Decombinator V4. TCRs were defined as expanded if a significant change between any two time points was detected under a Poisson model with p below 0.0001. Abundances of TCRs were expressed as counts per million after normalisation to the total number of TCRs sequenced in each sample. TRAV1-2 paired with TRAJ12, TRAJ20 or TRAJ33 defined MAIT TCRs, while TRAV10 paired with TRAJ18 defined iNKT TCRs. A search of VDJdb, accessed on 1 November 2021, was run for TCRs annotated to CMV, EBV and SARS-CoV-2, with TCRs annotated for multiple antigens excluded. The raw public data were reprocessed by TCRdb itself: fastp quality trimming at Q25, MiXCR clonotype calling, in-frame beta chains only. Identical CDR3 proteins give one entry, which carries the most common genes and DNA. These V and J calls derive from TCRdb rather than the authors' analysis. In all, the sample holds 50,000 to 55,000 distinct CDR3 sequences, and around 10% of those were seen once. The ten largest make up 4.2% of the sample.

Per the germline V gene (reference sequence), GTSNPN is the CDR1 and SVGIG is the CDR2. V loses 0 bases, J loses 3 bases, and the germline ends lie 12 bases apart. Spanning cysteine to phenylalanine, the CDR3 consists of 14 amino acids. The sequence is cut down to CDR3 DNA, 42 bases in frame from base 1. This receptor was taken from an adult who was a healthcare worker with PCR-confirmed SARS-CoV-2 infection or an uninfected control (not recorded which). The chain is encoded by TRBV30 joined to TRBJ2-7, with the D gene not clear enough to name. What was sequenced was whole blood. The base sequence is TGTGCCTGGAGTGTACCCCAGGACCTCTACGAGCAGTACTTC. It specifies CAWSVPQDLYEQYF.